This T cell receptor (beta chain) was found in a study of cytomegalovirus exposure and HLA in healthy donors. Findings and limits, study-wide: In a later analysis, DRB1 alleles had the most associated TCRs; HLA-C alleles the fewest. A later analysis linked roughly 17,000 TCR beta sequences to HLA alleles at 0.05 false discovery rate.

CDR3 size: 16 residues. In germline, CDR1 is SEHNR, CDR2 FQNEAQ (reference sequence). V dropped 5 bases and J dropped 1 base, with 15 bases sitting between them. On this clone: Its antigen remains unknown.

Primers included in the PCR were 60 Vbeta and 13 Jbeta primers. Measured with immunoSEQ multiplex PCR; TCRdb has only the in-frame clones, and not every one. Of fewer than 130,000 clones in the sample, 80% to 85% were seen once. V and J are TRBV7-9 and TRBJ1-5, with D maybe TRBD1 (5 bases). The sample taken for sequencing was PBMCs. This receptor was obtained from a woman in her fifties or sixties in good health and CMV-seropositive. The CDR3 coding sequence is TGTGCCAGCAGCGGGGGGGGTGTGGGAAGCAATCAGCCCCAGCATTTT. As protein: CASSGGGVGSNQPQHF. Based on the CDR3 plus reference TRBV7-9 and TRBJ1-5, the full variable domain is DTGVSQNPRHKITKRGQNVTFRCDPISEHNRLYWYRQTLGQGPEFLTYFQNEAQLEKSRLLSDRFSAERPKGSFSTLEIQRTEQGDSAMYLCASSGGGVGSNQPQHFGDGTRLSIL.